These 24 T cell receptor beta chains share one sample of origin, sequenced in a study of T-cell reconstitution after alpha-beta-depleted transplantation in children. Using unique molecular identifiers, the investigators prepared the TCRbeta library. One entry per CDR3 protein results from TCRdb running MiXCR on the PCR reads. The profile shows approximately 630,000 distinct CDR3 sequences, around 14% of them singletons. Sequenced here: PBMCs, sampled before TCRalphabeta/CD19-depleted stem cell transplant. Source of these receptors: a girl aged 2 to 9 with congenital amegakaryocytic thrombocytopenia, due to receive a stem cell transplant.

The chain combines TRBV5-6 with TRBJ1-5; D might be TRBD1 (5 bases). V lost 3 bases to trimming and J lost 7 bases, with 14 bases between them. The germline CDR1 and CDR2 sequences are SGHDT and YYEEEE. CDR3 length: 14 residues. The CDR3 DNA sequence: TGTGCCAGCAGCTACGGACAAAGTTTCCAGCCCCAGCATTTT. Its translation: CASSYGQSFQPQHF.

This clonotype appeared a few times. This chain uses TRBV5-1 with TRBJ1-4; D unresolved. V lost 3 bases and J lost 3, with 9 bases in between. From germline, CDR1 is SGHRS and CDR2 YFSETQ. The CDR3 covers 14 residues. CDR3 DNA sequence: TGCGCCAGCAGCTCACAATCTTCTAATGAAAAACTGTTTTTT. It specifies CASSSQSSNEKLFF.

This clonotype was observed a handful of times. The V and J genes are TRBV7-3 and TRBJ1-2, with 9 bases aligning to TRBD1. The CDR3 covers 14 residues. CDR1 and CDR2 from the germline V gene are SGHTA and FQGTGA. The J segment lost 6 bases and the V segment lost 5 bases, leaving 7 bases of the junction unmatched. CDR3 residues: CASSQGTGKNGYTF. The CDR3 region has the DNA TGTGCCAGCAGCCAAGGGACAGGGAAAAATGGCTACACCTTC.

This clonotype was counted many times. This chain uses TRBV20-1 with TRBJ2-5; D remains ambiguous. CDR1 and CDR2 from the germline V gene are DFQATT and SNEGSKA (reference sequence). This CDR3 is built from 14 residues. V was trimmed by 7 bases and J by 1 base, leaving 16 bases between them. CDR3 bases: TGCAGTGGCGCGGCCCCGGGCTTCCAAGAGACCCAGTACTTC. Translation gives CSGAAPGFQETQYF.

This clonotype was seen at least ten times. CDR3 nucleotide sequence: TGTGCCAGCAGCTCACTACTAGCGGGAGGAACAGATACGCAGTATTTT. This codes for CASSSLLAGGTDTQYF. The rearrangement uses TRBV5-6 and TRBJ2-3; TRBD2 aligns across 12 bases. The CDR3 spans 16 residues. The germline CDR1 and CDR2 sequences are SGHDT and YYEEEE. J gave up 3 bases and V 3 bases, and 5 bases lay outside the gene matches.

This clonotype was detected ten times or more. V is TRBV20-1 and J is TRBJ1-1, with 7 bases lining up with TRBD1. Per germline, CDR1 DFQATT and CDR2 SNEGSKA (reference sequence). CDR3 size: 12 residues. Trimming took 4 bases from V and 3 from J; bases not matched to a gene: 2. CDR3 residues: CSATQGDTEAFF. DNA of the CDR3: TGCAGTGCTACGCAGGGGGACACTGAAGCTTTCTTT.

The CDR3 sequence is CASSLEGIRPIVDTQYF. CDR3 DNA: TGTGCCAGCAGCTTGGAAGGGATCCGCCCCATAGTGGATACGCAGTATTTT. The V and J genes are TRBV7-6 and TRBJ2-3; no clear D gene. The CDR3 sequence is 17 residues long. Trimming stripped 3 bases from V and 6 bases from J, with 22 bases between. CDR1 and CDR2 (germline): SGHVS, FNYEAQ.

Ten or more counts support this clonotype. The chain links TRBV12-3 or TRBV12-4 to TRBJ1-5; perhaps TRBD1 as D (6 bases). This CDR3 region has 12 residues. The ends were cut back, 8 bases at V and 6 bases at J, with 11 bases in the middle. DNA of the CDR3: TGTGCCAGCGGAAACAGGGTTCAGCCCCAGCATTTT. The encoded protein is CASGNRVQPQHF.

This clonotype showed up many times. The chain carries TRBV12-3 or TRBV12-4 and TRBJ1-1, with D perhaps matching TRBD1 (5 bases). This CDR3 contains 14 residues. The germline V and J ends were trimmed by 5 bases and 5 bases, with 15 bases remaining between them. The CDR3 nucleotides read TGTGCCAGCAGTCCGGGCGGGGCGCGAACTGAAGCTTTCTTT. This codes for CASSPGGARTEAFF.

This clonotype was observed a few times. CDR3 region: CASQRGGAPRVETQYF. The CDR3 DNA reads as TGCGCCAGCCAGAGGGGGGGGGCCCCCCGCGTCGAGACCCAGTACTTC. This chain uses TRBV5-1 with TRBJ2-5, with a tentative D call TRBD2 (7 bases). The V and J ends lost 7 bases and 5 bases respectively, with 24 bases between them. The CDR3 is 16 amino acids. Germline CDR1 and CDR2: SGHRS and YFSETQ.

The chain uses TRBV5-1 and TRBJ2-1; D is undetermined. Trimming stripped 6 bases from V and 0 bases from J, with 13 bases between. CDR1 is SGHRS and CDR2 is YFSETQ in the germline V gene. The CDR3 is made up of 15 amino acids. CDR3 amino acids: CASKVDWSSYNEQFF. The CDR3 DNA is TGCGCCAGCAAAGTCGACTGGAGCTCCTACAATGAGCAGTTCTTC.

The chain couples TRBV29-1 to TRBJ2-6; D unresolved. Deletions cut 6 bases from V and 3 bases from J, with 6 bases between. This CDR3 is 12 amino acids long. CDR1 and CDR2 (germline): SQVTM, ANQGSEA. CDR3 nucleotides: TGCAGCGTCACCCGTGGGGCCAACGTCCTGACTTTC. Its translation: CSVTRGANVLTF.

This clonotype was seen ten or more times. The chain is built from TRBV20-1 and TRBJ2-3; D gene unclear. V was clipped by 3 bases and J by 1 base, with 14 bases between them. The CDR3 is 15 amino acids. CDR1 DFQATT and CDR2 SNEGSKA come from the germline V gene (reference sequence). Written as DNA, the CDR3 is TGCAGTGCTAGTTACCTCATAGCCCGCACAGATACGCAGTATTTT. As protein: CSASYLIARTDTQYF.

The V call is TRBV5-1, the J call TRBJ2-7; 8 bases are a match to TRBD2. Germline CDR1 SGHRS, CDR2 YFSETQ. The CDR3 spans 15 residues. Losses at the gene ends were 0 bases for V and 2 bases for J; bases not matched to a gene: 4. The CDR3 sequence is CASSLDVTSAYEQYF. CDR3 sequence (DNA): TGCGCCAGCAGCTTGGACGTGACTAGCGCCTACGAGCAGTACTTC.

The table lists this clonotype with many counts. This rearrangement joins TRBV29-1 to TRBJ2-1, with D perhaps being TRBD1 or TRBD2 (5 bases each). Per the germline V gene, CDR1 is SQVTM and CDR2 is ANQGSEA. Trimming took 8 bases from V and 4 from J, leaving 12 bases between them. This CDR3 comprises 12 residues. The CDR3 loop is CSKGEGYNEQFF. The CDR3 DNA reads TGCAGCAAGGGTGAGGGGTACAATGAGCAGTTCTTC.

The genes are TRBV20-1 and TRBJ2-7, with 10 bases fitting TRBD2. Per the germline V gene, CDR1 is DFQATT and CDR2 is SNEGSKA (reference sequence). V lost 3 bases and J lost 0; bases outside the gene matches: 2. The CDR3 extends over 14 amino acids. The CDR3 region is CSARSGRASYEQYF. In nucleotides, the CDR3 is TGCAGTGCTAGGAGCGGGAGGGCCTCCTACGAGCAGTACTTC.

This clonotype was counted ten times or more. This chain links TRBV10-2 with TRBJ2-1; 9 bases are a match to TRBD2. The CDR3 has 15 residues. Germline values: CDR1 WSHSY, CDR2 SAAADI. Germline trimming cut 3 bases from V and 10 bases from J; bases unmatched to any gene: 10. The CDR3: CASSDPASGNPEQFF. The CDR3 nucleotides are TGCGCCAGCAGTGACCCGGCTAGCGGGAACCCAGAGCAGTTCTTC.

This clonotype showed up many times. The V gene is TRBV5-1, the J gene TRBJ1-2; D perhaps matches TRBD1 (6 bases). CDR3 length: 13 amino acids. Germline V gives CDR1 SGHRS, CDR2 YFSETQ. Trimming took 5 bases from V and 2 from J, leaving 10 bases between them. The DNA for the CDR3 is TGCGCCAGCAGACAGGGCGCAAACTATGGCTACACCTTC. It codes for CASRQGANYGYTF.

Turning to this clonotype: A much larger clone sits a single nucleotide away, making a read error possible. The rearrangement links TRBV12-3 or TRBV12-4 to TRBJ2-3; 7 bases line up with TRBD2. The CDR3 covers 16 residues. V was pared by 3 bases and J by 4 bases, with 10 bases of the junction left unmatched. CDR3 amino acids: CASSFETSASADTQYF. Written as DNA, the CDR3 is TGTGCCAGCAGTTTCGAAACTAGCGCGAGCGCAGATACGCAGTATTTT.

This clonotype was observed many times. The chain carries TRBV29-1 and TRBJ2-1, with TRBD1 matching 7 bases. Per germline, CDR1 SQVTM and CDR2 ANQGSEA. The CDR3 is made up of 14 amino acids. V was clipped by 2 bases and J by 6 bases; unmatched bases: 7. The CDR3 coding sequence is TGCAGCGTTGAAACAAACCGGGACAGCAATGAGCAGTTCTTC. Its translation is CSVETNRDSNEQFF.

Many counts were recorded for this clonotype. This rearrangement joins TRBV9 to TRBJ2-4; D is possibly TRBD2 (5 bases). V was pared by 4 bases and J by 6 bases, with 14 bases between. This CDR3 has 14 amino acids. Germline lookup yields CDR1 SGDLS and CDR2 YYNGEE. In DNA, the CDR3 is TGTGCCAGCAGCCTCTGGGGAGAGGCAAACATTCAGTACTTC. It codes for CASSLWGEANIQYF.

This clonotype was seen only a few times. The rearrangement joins TRBV5-1 to TRBJ2-1; tentatively, D is TRBD2 (6 bases). The germline CDR1 and CDR2 sequences are SGHRS and YFSETQ. The CDR3 length is 14 residues. V lost 2 bases, J lost 9 bases, and 15 bases lay in between. The CDR3 nucleotides read TGCGCCAGCAGCTTACCGGGACTGGGGAGTGAGCAGTTCTTC. Protein product: CASSLPGLGSEQFF.

This chain links TRBV12-3 or TRBV12-4 with TRBJ1-4; 7 bases match TRBD1. The CDR3 sequence is 15 residues long. V lost 1 base to trimming and J lost 2 bases; unmatched junction nucleotides: 1. CDR3: CASSLEGATNEKLFF. CDR3 nucleotides: TGTGCCAGCAGTTTAGAGGGGGCGACTAATGAAAAACTGTTTTTT.

In its sample, this clonotype was seen a few times. The DNA of the CDR3 is TGTGCCAGCAGTAAAACCGACAGGGTCAGCAATCAGCCCCAGCATTTT. It codes for CASSKTDRVSNQPQHF. The chain recombines TRBV6-1 with TRBJ1-5, with 7 positions matching TRBD1. The CDR3 totals 16 residues. Germline V CDR1 and CDR2: MNHNS, SASEGT. Trimming took 5 bases from V and 1 from J; bases not matched to a gene: 8.